This T cell receptor beta chain was recovered during a study of T cell repertoires in cytomegalovirus infection. Study-wide background: The public TCR beta signatures pointed to both CMV infection and matching HLA type.

TCRdb re-called the reads with MiXCR, one entry per CDR3 protein. The repertoire holds about 250,000 distinct CDR3 sequences, with around 6.4% as singletons. This clonotype occurred many times. The receptor comes from a human donor in good health (CMV status not recorded). Some clones in this sample may be carry-over from other donors' samples. The sample taken for sequencing was PBMCs.

The CDR3 here is CASSFDSVGTEAFF. CDR3 coding DNA: TGTGCCAGCAGTTTCGACAGCGTCGGAACTGAAGCTTTCTTT. This chain links TRBV6-2 or TRBV6-3 with TRBJ1-1, with a tentative D call TRBD1 (5 bases). The V gene's germline CDR1 is MNHEY and CDR2 SVGEGT. The CDR3 sequence is 14 residues long. The V gene lost 4 bases and the J gene lost 5 bases, with 14 bases spanning the gap.